These T cell receptor beta chains were read from a single sample in a study of human T cells and chemical hapten exposure. TCRdb reprocessed the RACE reads via MiXCR and lists one record per CDR3 protein. The sample has 60,000 to 70,000 distinct CDR3 sequences, roughly 9.8% seen once; the top ten hold 4.5% to 5.5%. The source was whole blood, collected in connection with sensitization to the hapten diphenylcyclopropenone (DPC). All receptors derive from a woman in her forties or fifties with alopecia areata. Some clones in this sample may be carry-over from other donors' samples. CDR3s include the opening cysteine and the closing phenylalanine or tryptophan. A D gene is named only where the DNA matches it firmly. Clone size is stated in some rows and not others, as once, few, many or a class when expanded.

d_gene	abundance	len	v_gene	j_gene	CDR3aa	CDR3nt
-	many	13	TRBV12-3/TRBV12-4	TRBJ2-5	CASSLNRARTQYF	TGTGCCAGCAGTTTAAATAGGGCACGGACCCAGTACTTC
-	-	15	TRBV3-1	TRBJ1-5	CASSQGGAQNQPQHF	TGTGCCAGCAGCCAAGGAGGGGCCCAGAATCAGCCCCAGCATTTT
-	many	12	TRBV2	TRBJ1-5	CASSVSGEPQHF	TGTGCCAGCAGTGTTTCAGGAGAGCCCCAGCATTTT
-	many	13	TRBV13	TRBJ2-1	CASSLGRTIEQFF	TGTGCCAGCAGCTTAGGCCGGACCATTGAGCAGTTCTTC
TRBD2	many	19	TRBV6-2/TRBV6-3	TRBJ2-5	CASRTKKGLAGGSKETQYF	TGTGCCAGCAGAACCAAAAAAGGACTAGCGGGGGGGTCTAAAGAGACCCAGTACTTC
TRBD2	few	13	TRBV29-1	TRBJ2-1	CSARLAMAGEQFF	TGCAGCGCCAGACTAGCTATGGCGGGTGAGCAGTTCTTC
TRBD1	many	15	TRBV6-5	TRBJ2-2	CASSRDRGLAGELFF	TGTGCCAGCAGCCGGGACAGGGGGCTGGCCGGGGAGCTGTTTTTT
-	few	14	TRBV7-6	TRBJ2-7	CASSSWDGSYEQYF	TGTGCCAGCAGCTCCTGGGACGGATCCTACGAGCAGTACTTC
-	-	13	TRBV21-1	TRBJ2-5	CASPDRRKETQYF	TGTGCCAGCCCGGACAGGAGGAAAGAGACCCAGTACTTC
TRBD2	-	13	TRBV27	TRBJ2-7	CASRAGFLGEQYF	TGTGCCAGCAGAGCGGGGTTCTTGGGCGAGCAGTACTTC
-	many	15	TRBV18	TRBJ2-1	CASSQRPPGHNEQFF	TGTGCCAGCTCACAACGGCCTCCAGGGCACAATGAGCAGTTCTTC
TRBD2	-	15	TRBV7-9	TRBJ2-3	CASSPLAGKVDTQYF	TGTGCCAGCAGCCCACTAGCGGGAAAAGTGGATACGCAGTATTTT
-	many	14	TRBV4-3	TRBJ1-3	CASSQVATGNTIYF	TGCGCCAGCAGCCAAGTAGCGACTGGAAACACCATATATTTT
TRBD1	-	11	TRBV20-1	TRBJ1-4	CGTGYLEKLFF	TGCGGGACAGGGTATCTTGAAAAACTGTTTTTT
-	-	13	TRBV12-3/TRBV12-4	TRBJ1-2	CASTNQGFYGYTF	TGTGCCAGCACCAACCAGGGTTTCTATGGCTACACCTTC
-	once	14	TRBV7-8	TRBJ2-5	CASSLAGLVETQYF	TGTGCCAGCAGCCTCGCTGGGCTTGTAGAGACCCAGTACTTC
-	-	15	TRBV18	TRBJ2-5	CASSLLRGGEETQYF	TGTGCCAGCTCACTTCTCAGAGGGGGAGAGGAGACCCAGTACTTC
TRBD1	many	13	TRBV5-6	TRBJ2-3	CASRGTAADTQYF	TGTGCCAGCAGGGGGACAGCCGCAGATACGCAGTATTTT
-	many	9	TRBV29-1	TRBJ1-2	CSDGNGYTF	TGCAGCGACGGAAATGGCTACACCTTC
-	few	15	TRBV5-5	TRBJ1-2	CASSLAVAGDYGYTF	TGTGCCAGCAGCTTGGCCGTGGCAGGGGACTATGGCTACACCTTC
TRBD1	many	17	TRBV7-2	TRBJ1-5	CASSSGQGPYSNQPQHF	TGTGCCAGCAGCTCCGGACAGGGCCCCTATAGCAATCAGCCCCAGCATTTT
TRBD1	-	13	TRBV30	TRBJ1-6	CAWTRQGKSPLHF	TGTGCCTGGACTAGACAGGGAAAGTCACCCCTCCACTTT
TRBD1	few	16	TRBV10-3	TRBJ2-7	CAISASGGTGGHEQYF	TGTGCCATCAGTGCCTCAGGGGGAACAGGGGGCCACGAGCAGTACTTC
TRBD2	many	19	TRBV3-1	TRBJ2-2	CASSQDLLAVPTNTGELFF	TGTGCCAGCAGCCAAGATCTGCTAGCGGTACCGACGAACACCGGGGAGCTGTTTTTT
-	few	15	TRBV29-1	TRBJ2-1	CSVSAPAATPNEQFF	TGCAGCGTCAGCGCCCCCGCCGCGACCCCTAATGAGCAGTTCTTC
TRBD1	many	16	TRBV20-1	TRBJ2-1	CSARKLTGGSYNEQFF	TGCAGTGCTCGTAAATTAACAGGGGGCTCGTACAATGAGCAGTTCTTC
-	few	14	TRBV7-7	TRBJ2-2	CASSLVPGSGELFF	TGTGCCAGCAGCTTAGTTCCAGGGTCCGGGGAGCTGTTTTTT
-	-	15	TRBV12-3/TRBV12-4	TRBJ1-1	CASSFNIGVRTEAFF	TGTGCCAGCAGTTTCAATATCGGTGTAAGGACTGAAGCTTTCTTT
-	-	15	TRBV6-2/TRBV6-3	TRBJ2-1	CASSYSPRRSGEQFF	TGTGCCAGCAGTTACTCGCCGCGGCGGAGCGGTGAGCAGTTCTTC
-	many	15	TRBV27	TRBJ2-7	CASSLGPTSSYEQYF	TGTGCCAGCAGTTTGGGGCCTACCAGCTCCTACGAGCAGTACTTC
-	many	13	TRBV28	TRBJ2-7	CASSLRLAREQYF	TGTGCCAGCAGTTTGAGGCTAGCACGCGAGCAGTACTTC
-	many	15	TRBV11-1	TRBJ2-3	CASSSRLGKADTQYF	TGTGCCAGCAGCTCTAGACTAGGGAAAGCAGATACGCAGTATTTT
-	-	15	TRBV5-1	TRBJ1-3	CASSLAGDDGNTIYF	TGCGCCAGCAGCTTGGCTGGGGATGATGGAAACACCATATATTTT
TRBD2	few	15	TRBV7-2	TRBJ2-3	CASQLSGSRTDTQYF	TGTGCCAGCCAGCTCAGCGGGAGTCGCACAGATACGCAGTATTTT
-	many	16	TRBV7-8	TRBJ1-2	CASSFSGQTANYGYTF	TGTGCCAGCAGCTTCAGCGGACAGACCGCTAACTATGGCTACACCTTC
-	medium-sized	18	TRBV9	TRBJ2-1	CASSPGGGSRSSYNEQFF	TGTGCCAGCAGCCCGGGGGGCGGCTCCCGATCCTCCTACAATGAGCAGTTCTTC
-	-	12	TRBV20-1	TRBJ1-2	CSAWTVGYGYTF	TGCAGTGCCTGGACGGTAGGCTATGGCTACACCTTC
TRBD1	many	15	TRBV11-1	TRBJ2-7	CASSLTDRSPYEQYF	TGTGCCAGCAGCTTAACGGACAGGTCCCCCTACGAGCAGTACTTC
TRBD1	-	16	TRBV7-9	TRBJ2-7	CASSLAPGQGVYEQYF	TGTGCCAGCAGCTTAGCCCCGGGACAGGGGGTATACGAGCAGTACTTC
TRBD1	once	17	TRBV5-5	TRBJ1-5	CASSRGQGPSGNQPQHF	TGTGCCAGCAGCCGGGGACAGGGGCCTTCGGGCAATCAGCCCCAGCATTTT
TRBD2	many	15	TRBV30	TRBJ2-1	CAWSVGLAGVSEQFF	TGTGCCTGGAGTGTGGGACTAGCGGGAGTGAGTGAGCAGTTCTTC
TRBD2	-	15	TRBV24-1	TRBJ2-1	CATSDLASGVYEQFF	TGTGCCACCAGTGATTTGGCTAGCGGGGTCTATGAGCAGTTCTTC
TRBD1	-	13	TRBV10-3	TRBJ1-6	CAIRTGDDSPLHF	TGTGCCATCAGGACAGGGGACGATTCACCCCTCCACTTT
-	few	14	TRBV25-1	TRBJ2-7	CASSGRGLLYEQYF	TGTGCCAGCAGTGGAAGGGGACTTCTCTACGAGCAGTACTTC
-	-	14	TRBV18	TRBJ2-7	CASSPTLHDYEQYF	TGTGCCAGCTCACCGACGTTACATGACTACGAGCAGTACTTC
TRBD2	many	15	TRBV6-4	TRBJ2-1	CASSDSLAGGPPEVF	TGTGCCAGCAGTGACTCCCTAGCGGGGGGGCCCCCAGAGGTCTTC
-	many	13	TRBV11-3	TRBJ2-2	CASSSRGTGELFF	TGTGCCAGCAGCTCAAGGGGAACCGGGGAGCTGTTTTTT
TRBD1	many	13	TRBV4-3	TRBJ1-6	CASSRDRNSPLHF	TGCGCCAGCAGCCGGGACAGAAATTCACCCCTCCACTTT
TRBD2	many	13	TRBV28	TRBJ2-7	CASSLPGGGEQYF	TGTGCCAGCAGTTTGCCCGGCGGGGGGGAGCAGTACTTC
TRBD2	many	14	TRBV29-1	TRBJ2-7	CSVVRAAGGYEQYF	TGCAGCGTTGTACGTGCCGCGGGAGGATACGAGCAGTACTTC
TRBD1	many	16	TRBV27	TRBJ2-1	CASRLPGQGSPHEQFF	TGTGCCAGCAGACTACCCGGACAGGGGAGTCCCCATGAGCAGTTCTTC